The sample holds a few counts of the clone carrying this TCR beta chain. What it recognizes is unknown. The record originates from a study of CD8+ T cells in alopecia areata. Overall study context: Twice a day, 5 to 10 mg of oral tofacitinib was administered to treated patients. Broader study findings: Scalp samples also yield sequences of resident alphabeta T cells from normal skin. Mice showed TCR sharing more clearly than patients did, possibly owing to HLA.

cDNA prepared by RNA extraction and subsequent reverse transcription served as the template for sequencing. Measured with immunoSEQ multiplex PCR; TCRdb has only the in-frame clones, and not every one. The sample has roughly 170,000 clones, about 63% seen once. CDR1 SQVTM and CDR2 ANQGSEA come from the germline V gene. This CDR3 region has 13 residues. This rearrangement joins TRBV29-1 to TRBJ2-1; 11 bases map to TRBD1. This clonotype was obtained from a human donor with alopecia areata. The sequences come from CD4+ T cells sorted from blood, collected at week 0. CDR3 region: CNAGQGALNEQFF. For the CDR3, the DNA is TGCAACGCTGGACAGGGGGCTTTGAATGAGCAGTTCTTC.